This T cell receptor (beta chain) was sequenced during a study of cytomegalovirus exposure and HLA in healthy donors. The donors, nominally healthy at sampling, likely had unrecorded immune exposures. Use of 60 Vbeta and 13 Jbeta primers characterized the PCR. TCRdb's copy holds only in-frame clones and misses some; the assay was immunoSEQ multiplex PCR. This sample yields over 120,000 clones, of which about 80% are seen a single time; 4.5% to 5.5% belongs to the top ten. As for this clone: Its matching antigen is unknown.

The V and J ends lost 6 bases and 7 bases respectively, with 12 bases between them. The CDR3 covers 13 residues. Germline lookup yields CDR1 MDHEN and CDR2 SYDVKM. Notes on the study in general: Being productive about 90% or about 30% of the time was typical of most TCR beta V segments in an earlier analysis.

The sequence was collected from a man aged 35 to 55 in good health and CMV-seronegative. The sequencing input was PBMCs. V usage is TRBV28 and J usage is TRBJ2-2; TRBD1 is a possible D gene (6 bases). CDR3: CASRSTGYGELFF. CDR3 nucleotides: TGTGCCAGCAGATCTACAGGGTACGGGGAGCTGTTTTTT.